This T cell receptor beta chain stems from a study of T-cell reconstitution after alpha-beta-depleted transplantation in children. The TCRbeta library incorporated unique molecular identifiers. MiXCR was run by TCRdb on the PCR reads, yielding one entry per CDR3 protein. Among about 610,000 distinct CDR3 sequences listed, about 10% were seen once. Sequencing used PBMCs from the stem cell graft donor, obtained from the stem cell graft. The clonotype comes from a human donor who donated a stem cell graft to a child with acute myeloid leukemia.

For the CDR3, the DNA is TGTGCCAGCAGCCGGGACAGTGGTAAAAAGTTCTTC. It specifies CASSRDSGKKFF. The chain is built from TRBV11-2 and TRBJ2-1, with 7 positions matching TRBD1. Trimming removed 5 bases from V and 14 bases from J; junction bases left unmatched: 9. The germline V gene has CDR1 SGHAT and CDR2 FQNNGV. The CDR3 covers 12 residues.